This T cell receptor (beta chain) was recorded in a study of cytomegalovirus exposure and HLA in healthy donors. The CDR3 covers 17 residues. The V end lost 5 bases, the J end lost 3 bases, and 22 bases lay between the germline ends. Per germline, CDR1 MNHEY and CDR2 SMNVEV (reference sequence). PCR involved 60 Vbeta and 13 Jbeta primers. Profiled with immunoSEQ multiplex PCR; TCRdb holds only in-frame clones, not every one. The table includes about 120,000 clones, more than 75% detected once. The chain joins TRBV27 to TRBJ1-2; TRBD1 is a possible D gene (6 bases). Sequenced input: PBMCs. The clonotype was recovered from a man aged 25-40 years in good health and CMV-seropositive. As DNA, the CDR3 is TGTGCCAGCAGTCGTAGGGGAACGGGGGGCCCTCACTATGGCTACACCTTC. Its protein is CASSRRGTGGPHYGYTF.